The 8 T cell receptor beta chains in this list originate from one sample, sequenced in a study of blood T cell repertoires in COVID-19. Sequencing used immunoSEQ multiplex PCR; TCRdb keeps in-frame clones, though not all of them. The table shows roughly 160,000 clones, with about 85% occurring only once. Material for sequencing was PBMCs or T cells enriched from blood (not recorded which). These receptors were collected from a woman in her forties with acute COVID-19.

CDR3 nucleotide sequence: TGTGCCAGCAGCTTGGGCGGGACAGTCCCCTCGGGCGGGGAGCTGTTTTTT. This translates into CASSLGGTVPSGGELFF. The rearrangement uses TRBV5-4 and TRBJ2-2; possible D gene TRBD1, 7 bases. This CDR3 region has 17 residues. With 0 bases removed from V and 7 bases from J, the gap between germline ends came to 19 bases. Germline values: CDR1 SGHNT, CDR2 YYREEE (reference sequence).

The table lists this clone with a count of one. This chain joins TRBV9 and TRBJ2-1; TRBD2 matches 13 bases. The CDR3 contains 20 residues. CDR1 and CDR2 (germline): SGDLS, YYNGEE. The V segment lost 3 bases and the J segment 3 bases; nucleotides outside the gene matches: 15. Written as DNA, the CDR3 is TGTGCCAGCAGCGGGGGGACTAGCGGGATATGGAGGGCTGGCTACAATGAGCAGTTCTTC. This gives the protein CASSGGTSGIWRAGYNEQFF. Supplemented by reference TRBV9 and TRBJ2-1, the full variable domain reads DSGVTQTPKHLITATGQRVTLRCSPRSGDLSVYWYQQSLDQGLQFLIQYYNGEERAKGNILERFSAQQFPDLHSELNLSSLELGDSALYFCASSGGTSGIWRAGYNEQFFGPGTRLTVL.

J is TRBJ1-4 and V is TRBV12-5, with D possibly being TRBD1 (5 bases). Germline values: CDR1 LGHNT, CDR2 FRNRAP. The V and J ends lost 3 bases and 2 bases respectively, with 16 bases between them. This CDR3 region has 17 residues. CDR3 nucleotide sequence: TGTGCTAGTGGTTTTCTTGGAGACAGCCTTACTAATGAAAAACTGTTTTTT. Translating it yields CASGFLGDSLTNEKLFF. The whole variable domain, filled in from reference TRBV12-5 and TRBJ1-4, reads DARVTQTPRHKVTEMGQEVTMRCQPILGHNTVFWYRQTMMQGLELLAYFRNRAPLDDSGMPKDRFSAEMPDATLATLKIQPSEPRDSAVYFCASGFLGDSLTNEKLFFGSGTQLSVL.

The chain is built from TRBV18 and TRBJ1-1; no clear D gene. V was clipped by 2 bases and J by 4 bases, with 8 bases between them. Germline lookup yields CDR1 KGHSH and CDR2 LQKENI. The CDR3 contains 13 residues. DNA for the CDR3: TGTGCCAGCTCACCAGACTTAATCACTGAAGCTTTCTTT. This translates into CASSPDLITEAFF.

The chain combines TRBV7-9 with TRBJ2-3; tentatively, D is TRBD2 (7 bases). V was cut by 0 bases and J by 0 bases, with 10 bases left in between. This CDR3 is 16 amino acids long. Germline V gene data show CDR1 as SEHNR and CDR2 as FQNEAQ (reference sequence). The CDR3 region is CASSLARGGSTDTQYF. In nucleotides, the CDR3 is TGTGCCAGCAGCTTAGCGAGGGGGGGGAGCACAGATACGCAGTATTTT.

In this sample, this clone turned up once. V gene TRBV11-2 combines with J gene TRBJ2-1; 9 bases fit TRBD2. Germline values: CDR1 SGHAT, CDR2 FQNNGV. V gave up 4 bases and J gave up 0 bases; unmatched junction bases: 10. This CDR3 is 18 amino acids long. The CDR3, as DNA: TGTGCCAGCAGCTCCCGGGCGGGAGGGCAGAGCTCCTACAATGAGCAGTTCTTC. Protein: CASSSRAGGQSSYNEQFF.

With regard to this clone: The same CDR3 arises from other DNA sequences in this sample as well. This chain joins TRBV9 and TRBJ2-7, with 15 bases lining up with TRBD2. Germline V lookup: CDR1 SGDLS, CDR2 YYNGEE. This CDR3 is built from 15 residues. The V and J ends lost 0 bases and 7 bases, in that order; junction bases with no gene match: 2. The DNA for the CDR3 is TGTGCCAGCAGCGTAGAGGGACTAGCGGGAGGAGAGCAGTACTTC. Translation gives CASSVEGLAGGEQYF.

The rearrangement joins TRBV29-1 to TRBJ1-2; no reliable D call. Germline V gene data show CDR1 as SQVTM and CDR2 as ANQGSEA. The CDR3 is 12 amino acids. Trimming removed 4 bases from V and 5 bases from J, with 11 bases in between. Here the CDR3 reads CSVGAGLYGYTF. The CDR3 coding sequence is TGCAGCGTTGGTGCGGGCCTGTATGGCTACACCTTC.